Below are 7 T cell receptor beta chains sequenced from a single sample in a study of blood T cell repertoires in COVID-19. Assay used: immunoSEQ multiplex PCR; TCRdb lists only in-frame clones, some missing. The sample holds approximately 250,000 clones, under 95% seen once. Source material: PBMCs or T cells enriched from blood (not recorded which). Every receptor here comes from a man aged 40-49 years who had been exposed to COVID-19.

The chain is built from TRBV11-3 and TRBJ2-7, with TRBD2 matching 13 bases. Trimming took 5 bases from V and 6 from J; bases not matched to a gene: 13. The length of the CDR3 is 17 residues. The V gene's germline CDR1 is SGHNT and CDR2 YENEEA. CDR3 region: CASSQILLAGGGGEQYF. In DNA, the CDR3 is TGTGCCAGCAGCCAAATCCTACTAGCGGGAGGGGGGGGCGAGCAGTACTTC. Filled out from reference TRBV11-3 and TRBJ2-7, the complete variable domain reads EAGVVQSPRYKIIEKKQPVAFWCNPISGHNTLYWYLQNLGQGPELLIRYENEEAVDDSQLPKDRFSAERLKGVDSTLKIQPAELGDSAVYLCASSQILLAGGGGEQYFGPGTRLTVT.

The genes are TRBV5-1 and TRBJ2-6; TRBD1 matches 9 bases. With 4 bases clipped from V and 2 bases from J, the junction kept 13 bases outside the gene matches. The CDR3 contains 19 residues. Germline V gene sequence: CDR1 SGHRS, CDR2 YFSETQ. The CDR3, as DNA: TGCGCCAGCAGCGACCACCGACGGACAGGGGAAGCTGGGGCCAACGTCCTGACTTTC. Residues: CASSDHRRTGEAGANVLTF.

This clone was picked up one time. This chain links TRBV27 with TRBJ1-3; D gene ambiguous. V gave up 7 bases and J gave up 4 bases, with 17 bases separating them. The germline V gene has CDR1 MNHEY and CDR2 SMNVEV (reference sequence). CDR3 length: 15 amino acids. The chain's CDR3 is CASTPRYVRGNTIYF. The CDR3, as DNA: TGTGCCAGCACCCCCCGTTACGTGCGGGGAAACACCATATATTTT.

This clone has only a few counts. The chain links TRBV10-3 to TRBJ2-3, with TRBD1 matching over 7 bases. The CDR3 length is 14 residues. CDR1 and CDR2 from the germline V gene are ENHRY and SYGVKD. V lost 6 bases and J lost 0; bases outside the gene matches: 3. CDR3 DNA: TGTGCCATCAGGATAGGGGGCAGCACAGATACGCAGTATTTT. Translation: CAIRIGGSTDTQYF.

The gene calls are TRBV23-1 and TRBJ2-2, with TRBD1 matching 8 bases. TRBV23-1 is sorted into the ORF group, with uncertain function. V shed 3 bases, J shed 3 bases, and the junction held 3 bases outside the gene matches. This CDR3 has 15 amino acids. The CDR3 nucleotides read TGCGCCAGCAGTCACCCGGACAGGGACACCGGGGAGCTGTTTTTT. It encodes CASSHPDRDTGELFF.

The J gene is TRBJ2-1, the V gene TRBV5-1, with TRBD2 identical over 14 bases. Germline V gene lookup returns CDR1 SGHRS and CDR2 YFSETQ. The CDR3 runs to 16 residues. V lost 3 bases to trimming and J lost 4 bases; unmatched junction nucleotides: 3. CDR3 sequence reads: CASSSGLAGGYNEQFF. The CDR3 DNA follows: TGCGCCAGCAGCTCAGGACTAGCGGGAGGATACAATGAGCAGTTCTTC.

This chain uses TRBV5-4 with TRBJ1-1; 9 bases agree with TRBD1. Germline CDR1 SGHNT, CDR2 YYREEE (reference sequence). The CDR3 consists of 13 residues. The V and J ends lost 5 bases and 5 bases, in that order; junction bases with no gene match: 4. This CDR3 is CASSRTGDTEAFF. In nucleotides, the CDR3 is TGTGCCAGCAGTAGGACAGGGGATACTGAAGCTTTCTTT. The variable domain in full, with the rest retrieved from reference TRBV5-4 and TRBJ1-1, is ETGVTQSPTHLIKTRGQQVTLRCSSQSGHNTVSWYQQALGQGPQFIFQYYREEENGRGNFPPRFSGLQFPNYSSELNVNALELDDSALYLCASSRTGDTEAFFGQGTRLTVV.